The sequence of this T cell receptor beta chain was determined in a study of T cell clonotyping in hematopoietic cell transplantation. Trimming removed 0 bases from V and 1 base from J; junction bases left unmatched: 1. The CDR3 length is 15 residues. Per germline, CDR1 SGHDT and CDR2 YYEEEE. Concerning this clone: What it recognizes is unknown.

Sequenced by immunoSEQ multiplex PCR; TCRdb stores in-frame clones only, minus some. The sample yields around 6,100 clones, roughly 32% seen once. Study conclusions and caveats: Higher Inverse Simpson Index values in graft donor and pretransplant recipient predicted broader posttransplant TCR diversity. Pathologically expanded recipient clonotypes increased progressively from day 30 to day 180 as diversity fell.

This receptor was identified in a female patient aged 50-65 years who had an allogeneic stem cell transplant from an unrelated donor, so the T cells may come from the graft donor. Some clones in this sample may be carry-over from other donors' samples. The V call is TRBV5-6, the J call TRBJ1-5; the match to TRBD1 covers 7 bases. Sequenced material: peripheral blood mononuclear cells, taken 30 days after allogeneic stem cell transplant. CDR3 amino acids: CASSLGGQSNQPQHF. CDR3 coding DNA: TGTGCCAGCAGCTTGGGGGGACAGAGCAATCAGCCCCAGCATTTT.